This is a list of T cell receptor beta chains from one sample in a study of blood T cell repertoires in COVID-19. Libraries were prepared by immunoSEQ multiplex PCR; TCRdb keeps only in-frame clonotypes and omits some of them. The repertoire holds roughly 56,000 clones, with approximately 83% as singletons. The sequencing sample was made of peripheral blood. Receptor source: a human donor in a cohort sampled during active COVID-19. CDR3s include the opening cysteine and the closing phenylalanine or tryptophan. A D gene is named only where the DNA matches it firmly. Rows may omit the clone size; those that give it use once, few, many or a size class.

d_call,j_call,v_call,clone_size,cdr3_length,cdr3_nt,cdr3_aa
TRBD1,TRBJ2-1,TRBV6-5,-,15,TGTGCCAGCAGTTTCGCCGGGACAGGTAACAATGAGCAGTTCTTC,CASSFAGTGNNEQFF
-,TRBJ1-1,TRBV18,-,15,TGTGCCAGCTCACCACTGCAGGGCCTTAACACTGAAGCTTTCTTT,CASSPLQGLNTEAFF
TRBD2,TRBJ2-7,TRBV7-9,-,17,TGTGCCAGCAGCTTAGAACGAAGCGGGAGGGCCTCCTACGAGCAGTACTTC,CASSLERSGRASYEQYF
-,TRBJ2-2,TRBV18,-,16,TGTGCCAGCTCACCACCGAAACAGGGTCCCGCTGGGGAGCTGTTTTTT,CASSPPKQGPAGELFF
TRBD1,TRBJ1-2,TRBV4-2,-,18,TGTGCCAGCAGCCAGGAACAGGGGGCGTTCAAGCAAAACTATGGCTACACCTTC,CASSQEQGAFKQNYGYTF
-,TRBJ2-5,TRBV3-1/TRBV3-2,-,16,TGTGCCAGCAGCCCGGCGGGCGCGCGGGCACAAGAGACCCAGTACTTC,CASSPAGARAQETQYF
-,TRBJ1-2,TRBV19,-,14,TGTGCCAGTACGGACAGCTATCTTAACTATGGCTACACCTTC,CASTDSYLNYGYTF
-,TRBJ2-3,TRBV6-5,-,14,TGTGCCAGCAGTTACAGAGGCGTATCAGATACGCAGTATTTT,CASSYRGVSDTQYF
-,TRBJ2-7,TRBV27,-,15,TGTGCCAGCAGTCCCTTGGACGGGGAACTCTACGAGCAGTACTTC,CASSPLDGELYEQYF
-,TRBJ2-6,TRBV24-1,-,13,TGTGCCACCCACGGTTCTGGGGCCAACGTCCTGACTTTC,CATHGSGANVLTF
-,TRBJ2-6,TRBV7-3,-,14,TGTGCCAGCAGTCGGAGTTCTGGGGCCAACGTCCTGACTTTC,CASSRSSGANVLTF
TRBD1,TRBJ1-1,TRBV28,once,15,TGTGCCAGCAGTCCGCCGGGACAGGGTTACACTGAAGCTTTCTTT,CASSPPGQGYTEAFF
-,TRBJ2-5,TRBV24-1,-,19,TGTGCCACCAGTGATTCCCCGGGGGGCACCTCATGGGGTCAAGAGACCCAGTACTTC,CATSDSPGGTSWGQETQYF
-,TRBJ2-4,TRBV7-8,-,15,TGTGCCAGCAGCTTAGGCGGGATAGCCAAAAACATTCAGTACTTC,CASSLGGIAKNIQYF